These 10 T cell receptor beta chains were sequenced from one sample in a study of T cell repertoires in cytomegalovirus infection. MiXCR was run by TCRdb on the reads, yielding one entry per CDR3 protein. This sample has approximately 7,200 distinct CDR3 sequences, with less than 70% found just once. The antigens for these receptors are not known. The specimen sequenced was PBMCs, sequenced either directly or after in vitro stimulation (not recorded which). These receptors originate from a human donor in good health (CMV status not recorded). Some clones in this sample may be carry-over from other donors' samples.

Regarding this clonotype: A read error may produce the germline difference seen at one junction end. The chain links TRBV27 to TRBJ1-2; perhaps TRBD1 as D (6 bases). Per germline, CDR1 MNHEY and CDR2 SMNVEV (reference sequence). The CDR3 has 15 amino acids. The CDR3 spells CSSSSNQGHNYFYTF. The CDR3 DNA reads as TGTTCCAGCAGTTCTAATCAGGGGCATAACTATTTCTACACCTTC.

This chain links TRBV11-3 with TRBJ2-1; the match to TRBD2 covers 8 bases. Germline V gene data show CDR1 as SGHNT and CDR2 as YENEEA. This CDR3 has 15 residues. Trimming took 5 bases from V and 2 from J; bases not matched to a gene: 5. The chain's CDR3 is CASSGGGSTYNEQFF. CDR3 coding DNA: TGTGCCAGCAGCGGCGGGGGGTCTACCTACAATGAGCAGTTCTTC.

This clonotype was seen once. This rearrangement joins TRBV7-2 to TRBJ2-7; tentatively, D is TRBD2 (6 bases). Germline V gene data show CDR1 as SGHTA and CDR2 as FQGNSA. The CDR3 spans 13 residues. The CDR3 is CASSAEGGHEHSV. The CDR3 DNA reads TGTGCCAGCAGCGCGGAGGGCGGCCACGAGCACTCCGTC.

Comments on this clonotype: Because the CDR3 is missing its conserved closing phenylalanine or tryptophan, this is likely a read error. Because the CDR3's place on the DNA is in doubt, the DNA is left out and the CDR3 is given as listed by TCRdb. The genes are TRBV7-9 and TRBJ2-1. CDR1 and CDR2 (germline): SEHNR, FQNEAQ (reference sequence). The CDR3 numbers 16 amino acids, ends counted. CDR3 sequence reads: CAISLIGVSSYNEQLV.

This clonotype is large in the sample. The J gene is TRBJ1-6, the V gene TRBV2, with 7 nucleotides matching TRBD1. Trimming took 4 bases from V and 14 from J; bases not matched to a gene: 2. The CDR3 is 11 amino acids. From germline, CDR1 is SNHLY and CDR2 FYNNEI. The CDR3 region has the DNA TGTGCCAGCAGTGCAGACAGGGCCCTCCACTTT. This gives the protein CASSADRALHF.

Details on this clonotype: At one end, the junction sequence differs from germline, possibly due to a read error. The chain joins TRBV19 to TRBJ1-5; 8 bases are shared with TRBD1. This CDR3 has 19 amino acids. Germline V CDR1 and CDR2: LNHDA, SQIVND (reference sequence). This chain's CDR3 is CASSSSYTGTGEDNQPPHF. DNA for the CDR3: TGTGCCAGTAGTTCAAGCTATACCGGGACAGGTGAAGACAATCAGCCCCCGCATTTT.

This clonotype was counted only a few times. This chain connects TRBV5-1 to TRBJ2-5; 13 bases match TRBD2. Germline CDR1 reads SGHRS; CDR2 reads YFSETQ. Losses at the gene ends were 3 bases for V and 1 base for J; bases not matched to a gene: 3. The CDR3 is made up of 16 amino acids. CDR3 loop: CASSSGLAGSQETQYF. The CDR3, as DNA: TGCGCCAGCAGCTCGGGACTAGCGGGGTCCCAAGAGACCCAGTACTTC. Complete variable domain (other parts from reference TRBV5-1 and TRBJ2-5): KAGVTQTPRYLIKTRGQQVTLSCSPISGHRSVSWYQQTPGQGLQFLFEYFSETQRNKGNFPGRFSGRQFSNSRSEMNVSTLELGDSALYLCASSSGLAGSQETQYFGPGTRLLVL.

Details on this clonotype: Compared with germline, one end of the junction differs, possibly owing to a read error. The CDR3 spells CDSSPLVGVGNEQYF. CDR3 nucleotide sequence: TGTGACAGCAGCCCCCTGGTCGGGGTAGGCAACGAGCAGTACTTC. The chain has TRBV9 and TRBJ2-7, with D perhaps TRBD2 (5 bases). The CDR3 spans 15 residues. Germline-derived CDR1 and CDR2 are SGDLS and YYNGEE.

A remark on this clonotype: In this CDR3 the conserved last residue, phenylalanine or tryptophan, is missing, so a read error is likely. No DNA is shown, since the ends of the CDR3 on it are uncertain; the CDR3 is the one TCRdb lists. This sequence joins TRBV7-9 and TRBJ2-1. The CDR3 has 16 amino acids, counting both end residues. CDR1 SEHNR and CDR2 FQNEAQ come from the germline V gene (reference sequence). CDR3 loop: CASSLVVISTYTEQLL.

As concerns this clonotype: At one end the junction does not follow the germline gene, possibly because of a read error. V and J are TRBV27 and TRBJ1-5; a possible D gene is TRBD1 (5 bases). The CDR3 has 13 residues. Germline V CDR1 and CDR2: MNHEY, SMNVEV (reference sequence). CDR3 coding DNA: TGTGCCAGCAGTGCAGGGTCTGGGCAGCCCACTCTTTTT. This sequence encodes CASSAGSGQPTLF.